These 9 T cell receptor beta chains were sequenced from one sample in a study of read filtering for tumor transcriptome and immune sequencing. Molecular barcoded adaptors covering alpha/delta and beta/gamma chains were used on roughly 400 ng RNA. TCRdb reprocessed the reads with MiXCR, giving one entry per CDR3 protein. Of 49,000 or so distinct CDR3 sequences in the sample, approximately 12% were seen once. The sample consisted of a population of CD138-negative cells sorted from bone marrow. These receptors came from a donor at least 40 years old with multiple myeloma.

This clonotype turned up a few times. V usage is TRBV18 and J usage is TRBJ2-7; D call uncertain. Germline V gives CDR1 KGHSH, CDR2 LQKENI. The CDR3 runs to 13 residues. Trimming shortened V by 5 bases and J by 6 bases, and 14 bases separated the two germline ends. The CDR3 DNA reads TGTGCCAGCTCAACCGTGGGTCTTGGCGAGCAGTACTTC. Translated, it gives CASSTVGLGEQYF.

The chain couples TRBV5-1 to TRBJ1-1; D might be TRBD1 (5 bases). V was pared by 4 bases and J by 0 bases, with 19 bases between. Germline CDR1 reads SGHRS; CDR2 reads YFSETQ. The CDR3 extends over 17 amino acids. CDR3 coding DNA: TGCGCCAGCAGCAAGACCGCCGGGACCGACGTGAACACTGAAGCTTTCTTT. The encoded protein is CASSKTAGTDVNTEAFF.

As to this clonotype: Because it lacks the conserved phenylalanine or tryptophan at the end, this CDR3 is likely a read error. The CDR3 region is CASSPTGAYGFSGAIVLTS. The CDR3 DNA sequence: TGTGCCAGCTCACCAACCGGGGCCTACGGATTCTCTGGGGCCATCGTCCTGACTTCC. The J gene is TRBJ2-6, the V gene TRBV18; possibly TRBD1 or TRBD2 for D (5 bases each). The CDR3 runs to 19 residues. Germline lookup yields CDR1 KGHSH and CDR2 LQKENI.

This clonotype was picked up many times. The rearrangement links TRBV7-9 to TRBJ2-2; 7 nucleotides match TRBD2. Germline V CDR1 and CDR2: SEHNR, FQNEAQ (reference sequence). Losses at the gene ends were 5 bases for V and 3 bases for J; bases not matched to a gene: 9. This CDR3 has 16 amino acids. The CDR3 DNA reads as TGTGCCAGCAGCCCTAGGGGTCTAGCGGACACCGGGGAGCTGTTTTTT. This sequence encodes CASSPRGLADTGELFF.

Points on this clonotype: This is likely an artifact of a read error, given a far larger clone one base away. This chain uses TRBV6-6 with TRBJ2-7, with TRBD2 identical over 8 bases. The CDR3 spans 15 residues. In germline, CDR1 is MNHNY, CDR2 SVGAGI (reference sequence). The CDR3, as DNA: TGTGGCAGCAGTTACTCCCATAGCGGGATCTACGAGCAGTACTTC. The encoded protein is CGSSYSHSGIYEQYF.

This clonotype occurred many times. This chain joins TRBV20-1 and TRBJ2-7; 7 bases are a match to TRBD2. The germline CDR1 and CDR2 sequences are DFQATT and SNEGSKA (reference sequence). The CDR3 loop spans 15 amino acids. Germline trimming cut 6 bases from V and 1 base from J; bases unmatched to any gene: 12. CDR3 DNA: TGCAGTGCGTATCGTCCCACTAGCGCTTCCTACGAGCAGTACTTC. This translates into CSAYRPTSASYEQYF.

Comments on this clonotype: A much bigger clone sits one base away, suggesting this may be a read error. The chain uses TRBV20-1 and TRBJ2-5; D uncertain. In germline, CDR1 is DFQATT, CDR2 SNEGSKA (reference sequence). The CDR3 consists of 13 residues. This CDR3 is CSAMHSGLETRYF. In DNA, the CDR3 is TGCAGTGCTATGCACAGTGGGCTTGAGACCCGGTACTTC.

This clonotype was counted many times. V is TRBV5-1 and J is TRBJ2-1, with 8 bases that match TRBD1. J was trimmed by 7 bases and V by 4 bases; bases with no gene match: 7. This CDR3 has 14 residues. CDR1 SGHRS and CDR2 YFSETQ come from the germline V gene. CDR3 sequence: CASSRQGAENEQFF. In DNA, the CDR3 is TGCGCCAGCAGCCGTCAGGGGGCTGAAAATGAGCAGTTCTTC.

This clonotype was picked up many times. This chain links TRBV5-5 with TRBJ2-5; TRBD2 matches 10 bases. V was clipped by 7 bases and J by 3 bases; unmatched bases: 9. The CDR3 loop spans 15 amino acids. Per germline, CDR1 SGHKS and CDR2 YYEKEE (reference sequence). The CDR3: CASRRGLAGEETQYF. The CDR3 coding sequence is TGTGCCAGCCGCCGCGGGCTAGCGGGAGAAGAGACCCAGTACTTC.